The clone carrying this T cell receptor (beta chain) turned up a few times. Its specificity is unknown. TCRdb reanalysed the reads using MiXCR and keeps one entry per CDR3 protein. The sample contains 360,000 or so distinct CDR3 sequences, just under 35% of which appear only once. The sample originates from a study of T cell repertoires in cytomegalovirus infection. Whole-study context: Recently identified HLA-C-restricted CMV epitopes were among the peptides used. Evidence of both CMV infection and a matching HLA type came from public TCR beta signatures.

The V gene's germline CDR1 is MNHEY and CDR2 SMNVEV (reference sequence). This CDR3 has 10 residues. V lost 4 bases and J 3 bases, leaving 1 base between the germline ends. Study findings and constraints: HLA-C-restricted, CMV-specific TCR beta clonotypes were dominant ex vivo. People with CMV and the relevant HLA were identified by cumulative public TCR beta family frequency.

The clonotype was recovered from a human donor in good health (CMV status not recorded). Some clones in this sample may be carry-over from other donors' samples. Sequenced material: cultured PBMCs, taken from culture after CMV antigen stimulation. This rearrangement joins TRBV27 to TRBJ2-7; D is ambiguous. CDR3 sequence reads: CASSYYEQYV. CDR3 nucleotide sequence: TGTGCCAGCAGTTACTACGAGCAGTACGTC.